These 10 T cell receptor beta chains originate from one sample sequenced in a study of T cell responses to AZD1222 COVID-19 vaccine. This table comes from immunoSEQ multiplex PCR, and its TCRdb copy is limited to in-frame clones, with some not included. The sample yields roughly 150,000 clones, over 75% seen once. The sample in question was peripheral blood, obtained on day 0 of AZD1222 vaccination. These receptors were taken from an adult in good health.

The J gene is TRBJ1-1, the V gene TRBV14; no clear D. The CDR3 sequence is 13 residues long. Germline CDR1 and CDR2: SGHDN and FVKESK. V was cut by 4 bases and J by 3 bases, with 9 bases left in between. CDR3 DNA sequence: TGTGCCAGCAGCCGCAACATGTACACTGAAGCTTTCTTT. Its protein is CASSRNMYTEAFF.

This chain joins TRBV5-4 and TRBJ1-6; D gene ambiguous. CDR3 length: 15 amino acids. Germline V lookup: CDR1 SGHNT, CDR2 YYREEE (reference sequence). V was trimmed by 1 base and J by 8 bases, leaving 13 bases between them. The CDR3 DNA is TGTGCCAGCAGCTTGTCCTTGGACGGATATTCACCCCTCCACTTT. Amino acids: CASSLSLDGYSPLHF.

The chain uses TRBV19 and TRBJ2-2; 12 nucleotides line up with TRBD1. Germline V gives CDR1 LNHDA, CDR2 SQIVND (reference sequence). The CDR3 runs to 15 residues. J gave up 4 bases and V 6 bases, and 3 bases lay outside the gene matches. For the CDR3, the DNA is TGTGCCAGTAGCAGGGACAGGGGGCGCACCGGGGAGCTGTTTTTT. It translates to CASSRDRGRTGELFF.

V gene TRBV5-6 combines with J gene TRBJ1-1, with TRBD1 matching over 7 bases. CDR1 is SGHDT and CDR2 is YYEEEE in the germline V gene. J gave up 11 bases and V 1 base, and 11 bases lay outside the gene matches. The CDR3 contains 14 residues. The CDR3 region has the DNA TGTGCCAGCAGCTTGAGGGACAGCCCGACGGGCGCTTTCTTT. This gives the protein CASSLRDSPTGAFF.

The chain combines TRBV18 with TRBJ2-5; D gene unclear. V lost 3 bases and J 5 bases, leaving 10 bases between the germline ends. The CDR3 is 13 amino acids. Germline CDR1 reads KGHSH; CDR2 reads LQKENI. The CDR3 DNA sequence: TGTGCCAGCTCACCGACCGGTTGGGAGACCCAGTACTTC. The encoded protein is CASSPTGWETQYF. Based on the CDR3 plus reference TRBV18 and TRBJ2-5, the full variable domain is NAGVMQNPRHLVRRRGQEARLRCSPMKGHSHVYWYRQLPEEGLKFMVYLQKENIIDESGMPKERFSAEFPKEGPSILRIQQVVRGDSAAYFCASSPTGWETQYFGPGTRLLVL.

The chain links TRBV7-9 to TRBJ2-5; 8 bases are a match to TRBD1. This CDR3 is built from 16 residues. Unmatched junction bases numbered 9, after V lost 5 bases and J lost 1 base. Germline V lookup: CDR1 SEHNR, CDR2 FQNEAQ (reference sequence). For the CDR3, the DNA is TGTGCCAGCAGCAACACGAGGACAGGGACCCAAGAGACCCAGTACTTC. Its translation: CASSNTRTGTQETQYF. Combining the CDR3 with reference TRBV7-9 and TRBJ2-5 gives the whole variable domain DTGVSQNPRHKITKRGQNVTFRCDPISEHNRLYWYRQTLGQGPEFLTYFQNEAQLEKSRLLSDRFSAERPKGSFSTLEIQRTEQGDSAMYLCASSNTRTGTQETQYFGPGTRLLVL.

The chain carries TRBV7-2 and TRBJ2-7, with 7 bases lining up with TRBD2. Per the germline V gene, CDR1 is SGHTA and CDR2 is FQGNSA. With V trimmed by 3 bases and J by 3 bases, 2 bases remained unmatched. This CDR3 is built from 13 residues. The CDR3 DNA follows: TGTGCCAGCAGCTTTCGGGGGGTCTACGAGCAGTACTTC. Its translation is CASSFRGVYEQYF.

The chain uses TRBV11-2 and TRBJ1-1; D not resolved. CDR1 and CDR2 (germline): SGHAT, FQNNGV. This CDR3 spans 12 amino acids. Trimming cost V 2 bases and J 0 bases, with 1 base left between them. CDR3 nucleotide sequence: TGTGCCAGCAGCTTAATGAACACTGAAGCTTTCTTT. Translation gives CASSLMNTEAFF. The whole variable domain, filled in from reference TRBV11-2 and TRBJ1-1, reads EAGVAQSPRYKIIEKRQSVAFWCNPISGHATLYWYQQILGQGPKLLIQFQNNGVVDDSQLPKDRFSAERLKGVDSTLKIQPAKLEDSAVYLCASSLMNTEAFFGQGTRLTVV.

This rearrangement joins TRBV11-2 to TRBJ1-2; the D is unclear. Deletions cut 5 bases from V and 5 bases from J, with 18 bases between. Germline V lookup: CDR1 SGHAT, CDR2 FQNNGV. The CDR3 has 15 amino acids. This CDR3 reads CASSHTVKGGYGYTF. In DNA form, the CDR3 reads TGTGCCAGCAGCCATACCGTCAAGGGAGGGTATGGCTACACCTTC.

V gene TRBV7-8 combines with J gene TRBJ1-5; D is possibly TRBD1 (6 bases). There are 16 residues in the CDR3. The germline CDR1 and CDR2 sequences are SGHVS and FQNEAQ. V lost 5 bases to trimming and J lost 2 bases, with 16 bases between them. DNA for the CDR3: TGTGCCAGCAGCCTCTCCCGGACAGCCCGCAATCAGCCCCAGCATTTT. As protein: CASSLSRTARNQPQHF.